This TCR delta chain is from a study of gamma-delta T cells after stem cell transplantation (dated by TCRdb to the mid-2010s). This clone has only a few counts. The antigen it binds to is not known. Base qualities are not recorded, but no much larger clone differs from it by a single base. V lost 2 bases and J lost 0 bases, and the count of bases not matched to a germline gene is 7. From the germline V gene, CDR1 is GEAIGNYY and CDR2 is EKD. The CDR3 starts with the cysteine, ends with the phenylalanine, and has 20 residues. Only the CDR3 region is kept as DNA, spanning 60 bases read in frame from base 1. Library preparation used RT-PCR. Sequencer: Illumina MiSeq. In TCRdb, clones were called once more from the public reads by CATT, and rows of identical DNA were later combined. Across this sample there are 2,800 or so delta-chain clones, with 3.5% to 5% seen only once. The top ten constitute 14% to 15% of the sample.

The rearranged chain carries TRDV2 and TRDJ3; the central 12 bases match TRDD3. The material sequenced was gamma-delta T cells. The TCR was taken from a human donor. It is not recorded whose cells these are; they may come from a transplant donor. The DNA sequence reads TGTGCCTGTGACAATATACTGGGGGATACTCACTCCTGGGACACCCGACAGATGTTTTTC. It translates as CACDNILGDTHSWDTRQMFF.